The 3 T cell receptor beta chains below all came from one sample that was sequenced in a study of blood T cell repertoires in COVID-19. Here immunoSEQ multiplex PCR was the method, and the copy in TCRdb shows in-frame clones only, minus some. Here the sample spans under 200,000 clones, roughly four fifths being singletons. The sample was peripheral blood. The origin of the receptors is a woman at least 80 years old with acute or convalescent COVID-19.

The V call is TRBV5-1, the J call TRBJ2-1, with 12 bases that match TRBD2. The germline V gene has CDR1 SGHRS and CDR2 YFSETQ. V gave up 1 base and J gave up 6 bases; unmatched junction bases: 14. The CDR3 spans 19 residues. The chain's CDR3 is CASSLSGLAGGPIVNEQFF. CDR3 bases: TGCGCCAGCAGCTTGTCCGGGCTAGCGGGAGGGCCGATTGTCAATGAGCAGTTCTTC.

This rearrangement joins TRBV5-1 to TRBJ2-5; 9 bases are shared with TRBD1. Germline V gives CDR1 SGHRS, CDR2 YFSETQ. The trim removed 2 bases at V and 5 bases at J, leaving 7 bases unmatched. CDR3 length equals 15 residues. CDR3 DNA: TGCGCCAGCAGCTTTTTTAATGACAGGGGGGAGACCCAGTACTTC. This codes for CASSFFNDRGETQYF.

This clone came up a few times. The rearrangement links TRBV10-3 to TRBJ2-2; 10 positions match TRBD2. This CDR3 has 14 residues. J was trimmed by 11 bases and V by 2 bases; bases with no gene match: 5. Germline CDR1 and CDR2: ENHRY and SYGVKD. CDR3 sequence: CAISENLLAGELFF. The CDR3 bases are TGTGCCATCAGTGAGAACTTACTAGCGGGAGAGCTGTTTTTT.